Each of the 6 T cell receptor beta chains below was sequenced from the same sample in a study of T cell responses to AZD1222 COVID-19 vaccine. Libraries were prepared by immunoSEQ multiplex PCR; TCRdb keeps only in-frame clonotypes and omits some of them. Found here are more than 250,000 clones, 93% of them singletons; the top ten hold about 0.5%. Sample: peripheral blood, taken on day 0 of AZD1222 vaccination. Every receptor here comes from an adult in good health.

This rearrangement joins TRBV5-1 to TRBJ1-1; D may be TRBD1 (6 bases). CDR3 size: 15 residues. V lost 5 bases to trimming and J lost 3 bases, with 17 bases between them. Germline V lookup: CDR1 SGHRS, CDR2 YFSETQ. CDR3 amino acids: CASSGGGRGDTEAFF. In DNA, the CDR3 is TGCGCCAGCAGTGGAGGGGGGCGCGGGGACACTGAAGCTTTCTTT.

The chain combines TRBV11-2 with TRBJ1-2; D unclear. From germline, CDR1 is SGHAT and CDR2 FQNNGV. The germline V and J ends were trimmed by 1 base and 7 bases, with 10 bases remaining between them. The CDR3 contains 13 residues. In nucleotides, the CDR3 is TGTGCCAGCAGCTTAGTAGCAGAGGCTGGCTACACCTTC. Translated, it gives CASSLVAEAGYTF.

This clone was counted only a few times. V gene TRBV20-1 combines with J gene TRBJ2-7; no clear D. CDR1 is DFQATT and CDR2 is SNEGSKA in the germline V gene (reference sequence). The CDR3 runs to 11 residues. V lost 1 base to trimming and J lost 3 bases, with 4 bases between them. The CDR3 DNA sequence: TGCAGTGCTAGAGGGAACTACGAGCAGTACTTC. Amino acid sequence: CSARGNYEQYF.

The V call is TRBV2, the J call TRBJ1-5; TRBD1 aligns across 8 bases. CDR1 is SNHLY, CDR2 FYNNEI, per germline. The CDR3 extends over 14 amino acids. V lost 5 bases and J lost 5; bases outside the gene matches: 5. This CDR3 is CASSWTGRDQPQHF. The DNA for the CDR3 is TGTGCCAGCAGTTGGACAGGGCGAGATCAGCCCCAGCATTTT. Supplemented by reference TRBV2 and TRBJ1-5, the full variable domain reads EPEVTQTPSHQVTQMGQEVILRCVPISNHLYFYWYRQILGQKVEFLVSFYNNEISEKSEIFDDQFSVERPDGSNFTLKIRSTKLEDSAMYFCASSWTGRDQPQHFGDGTRLSIL.

This clone appeared once. The chain is built from TRBV5-6 and TRBJ2-1; D possibly corresponds to TRBD2 (6 bases). Germline CDR1 reads SGHDT; CDR2 reads YYEEEE. The CDR3 runs 15 residues. Trimming removed 0 bases from V and 4 bases from J, with 11 bases in between. Here the CDR3 reads CASSLAAGSYNEQFF. The CDR3 DNA reads as TGTGCCAGCAGCTTGGCGGCGGGATCATACAATGAGCAGTTCTTC.

V gene TRBV20-1 combines with J gene TRBJ2-1; possible D gene TRBD2, 5 bases. The CDR3 has 11 residues. Germline V gives CDR1 DFQATT, CDR2 SNEGSKA (reference sequence). V lost 3 bases, J lost 14 bases, and 14 bases lay in between. The CDR3 nucleotides read TGCAGTGCTAGGGTGGGAGTCACCGAGTTCTTC. It specifies CSARVGVTEFF.